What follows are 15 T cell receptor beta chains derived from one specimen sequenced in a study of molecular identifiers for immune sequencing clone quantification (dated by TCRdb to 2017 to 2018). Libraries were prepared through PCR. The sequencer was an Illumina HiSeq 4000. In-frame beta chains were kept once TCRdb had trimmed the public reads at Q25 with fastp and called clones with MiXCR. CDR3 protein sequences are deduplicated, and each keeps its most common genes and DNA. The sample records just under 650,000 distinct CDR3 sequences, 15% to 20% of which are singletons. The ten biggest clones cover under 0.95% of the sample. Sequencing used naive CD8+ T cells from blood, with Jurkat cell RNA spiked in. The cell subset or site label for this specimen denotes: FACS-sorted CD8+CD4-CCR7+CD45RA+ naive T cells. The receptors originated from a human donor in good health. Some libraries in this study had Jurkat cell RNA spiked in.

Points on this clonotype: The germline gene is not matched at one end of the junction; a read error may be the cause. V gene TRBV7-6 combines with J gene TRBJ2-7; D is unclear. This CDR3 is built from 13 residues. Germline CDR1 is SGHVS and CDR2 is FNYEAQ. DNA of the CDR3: TGTGCCAGCAGCTTAGCGTCGAGCTACGTGCAGTACTTC. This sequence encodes CASSLASSYVQYF.

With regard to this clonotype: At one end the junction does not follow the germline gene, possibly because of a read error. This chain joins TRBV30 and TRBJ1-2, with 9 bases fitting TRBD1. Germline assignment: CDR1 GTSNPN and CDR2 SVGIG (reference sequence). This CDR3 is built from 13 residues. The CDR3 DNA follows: TGTGCCTGGAGTGGGACAGGGGCCTATAGCTACACCTTC. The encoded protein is CAWSGTGAYSYTF.

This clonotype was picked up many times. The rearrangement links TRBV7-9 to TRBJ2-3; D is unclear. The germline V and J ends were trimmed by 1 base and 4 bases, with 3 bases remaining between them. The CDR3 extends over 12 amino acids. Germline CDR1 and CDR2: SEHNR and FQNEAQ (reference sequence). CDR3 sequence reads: CASSLESDTQYF. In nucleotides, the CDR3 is TGTGCCAGCAGCTTAGAGTCAGATACGCAGTATTTT. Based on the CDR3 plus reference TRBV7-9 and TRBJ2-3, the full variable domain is DTGVSQNPRHKITKRGQNVTFRCDPISEHNRLYWYRQTLGQGPEFLTYFQNEAQLEKSRLLSDRFSAERPKGSFSTLEIQRTEQGDSAMYLCASSLESDTQYFGPGTRLTVL.

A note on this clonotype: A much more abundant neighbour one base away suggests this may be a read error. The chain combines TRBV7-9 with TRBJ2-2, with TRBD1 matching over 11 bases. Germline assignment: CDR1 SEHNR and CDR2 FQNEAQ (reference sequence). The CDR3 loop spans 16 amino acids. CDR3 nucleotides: TGTGCCAGCAGCCCTACGGACAGGGGGCCCACCGGGGAGCTGCTTTTT. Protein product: CASSPTDRGPTGELLF.

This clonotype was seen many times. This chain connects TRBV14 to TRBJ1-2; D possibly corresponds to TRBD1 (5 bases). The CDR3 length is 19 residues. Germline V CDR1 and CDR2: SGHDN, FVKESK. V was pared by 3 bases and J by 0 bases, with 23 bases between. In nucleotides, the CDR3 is TGTGCCAGCAGCCACGACATACCCATGGGGGACGATACTAACTATGGCTACACCTTC. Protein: CASSHDIPMGDDTNYGYTF.

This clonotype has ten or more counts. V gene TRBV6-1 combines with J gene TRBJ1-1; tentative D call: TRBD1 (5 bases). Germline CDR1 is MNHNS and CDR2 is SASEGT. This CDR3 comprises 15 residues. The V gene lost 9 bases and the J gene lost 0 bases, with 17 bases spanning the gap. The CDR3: CASRGFLGLNTEAFF. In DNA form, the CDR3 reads TGTGCCAGTCGCGGATTTTTGGGGCTGAACACTGAAGCTTTCTTT.

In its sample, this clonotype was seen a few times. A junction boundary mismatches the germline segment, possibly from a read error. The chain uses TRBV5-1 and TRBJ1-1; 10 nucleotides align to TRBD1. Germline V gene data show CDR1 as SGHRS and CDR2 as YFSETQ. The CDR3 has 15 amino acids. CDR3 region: CASSLAGQGNTGAFF. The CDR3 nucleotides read TGCGCCAGCAGCTTGGCGGGACAGGGGAACACTGGAGCTTTCTTT.

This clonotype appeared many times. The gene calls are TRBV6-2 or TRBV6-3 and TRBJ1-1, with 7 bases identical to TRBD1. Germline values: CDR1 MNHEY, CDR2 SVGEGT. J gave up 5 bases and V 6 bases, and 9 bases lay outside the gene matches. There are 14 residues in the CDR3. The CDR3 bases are TGTGCCAGCAGCCAGACAGGGTTGTGGACTGAAGCTTTCTTT. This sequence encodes CASSQTGLWTEAFF.

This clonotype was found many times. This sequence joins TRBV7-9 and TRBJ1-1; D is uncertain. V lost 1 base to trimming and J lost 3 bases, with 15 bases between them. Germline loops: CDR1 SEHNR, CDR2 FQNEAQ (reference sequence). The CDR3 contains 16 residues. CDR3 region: CASSLGHLEGYTEAFF. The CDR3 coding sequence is TGTGCCAGCAGCTTAGGGCACCTCGAGGGTTACACTGAAGCTTTCTTT.

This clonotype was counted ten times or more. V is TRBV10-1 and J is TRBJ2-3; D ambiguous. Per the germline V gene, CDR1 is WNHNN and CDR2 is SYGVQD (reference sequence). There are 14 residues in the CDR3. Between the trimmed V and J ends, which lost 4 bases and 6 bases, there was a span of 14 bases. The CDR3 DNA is TGCGCCAGCAGTGGTGCGAAGGCCTCGGATACGCAGTATTTT. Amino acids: CASSGAKASDTQYF.

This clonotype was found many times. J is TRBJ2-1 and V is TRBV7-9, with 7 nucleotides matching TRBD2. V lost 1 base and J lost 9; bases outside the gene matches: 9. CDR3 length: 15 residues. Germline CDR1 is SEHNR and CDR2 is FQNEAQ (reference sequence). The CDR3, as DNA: TGTGCCAGCAGCTTAGGTGCGGGAGCCGGCCCTGAGCAGTTCTTC. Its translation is CASSLGAGAGPEQFF.

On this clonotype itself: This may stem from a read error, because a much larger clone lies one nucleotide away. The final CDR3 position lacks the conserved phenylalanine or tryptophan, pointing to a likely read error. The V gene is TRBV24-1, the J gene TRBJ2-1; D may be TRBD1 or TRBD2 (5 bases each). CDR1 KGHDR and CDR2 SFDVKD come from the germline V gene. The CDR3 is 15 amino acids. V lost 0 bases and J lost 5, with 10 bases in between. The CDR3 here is CATSDLGDGDNEQFL. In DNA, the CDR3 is TGTGCCACCAGTGATTTGGGGGACGGCGACAATGAGCAGTTCCTC.

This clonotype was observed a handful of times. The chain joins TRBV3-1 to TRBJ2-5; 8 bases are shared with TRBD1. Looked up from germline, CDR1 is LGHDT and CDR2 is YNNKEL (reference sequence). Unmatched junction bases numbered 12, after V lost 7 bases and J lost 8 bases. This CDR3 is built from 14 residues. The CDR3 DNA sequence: TGTGCCAGCATCGCGGACAGGGAAGACGGTACCCAGTACTTC. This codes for CASIADREDGTQYF.

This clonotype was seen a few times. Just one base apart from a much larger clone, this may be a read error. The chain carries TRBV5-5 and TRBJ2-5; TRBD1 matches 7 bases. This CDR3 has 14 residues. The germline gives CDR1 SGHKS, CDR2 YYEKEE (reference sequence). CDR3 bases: TGTGCCGGCAGCCCGGACAGGAATCAAGAGACCCAGTACTTC. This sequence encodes CAGSPDRNQETQYF.

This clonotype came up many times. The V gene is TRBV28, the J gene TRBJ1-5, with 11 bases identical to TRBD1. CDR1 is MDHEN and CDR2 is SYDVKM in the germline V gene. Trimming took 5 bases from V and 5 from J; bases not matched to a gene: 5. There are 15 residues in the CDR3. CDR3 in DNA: TGTGCCAGCAGTCTTGGACAGGGGGCTCATCAGCCCCAGCATTTT. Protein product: CASSLGQGAHQPQHF. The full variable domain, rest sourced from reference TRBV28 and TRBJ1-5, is DVKVTQSSRYLVKRTGEKVFLECVQDMDHENMFWYRQDPGLGLRLIYFSYDVKMKEKGDIPEGYSVSREKKERFSLILESASTNQTSMYLCASSLGQGAHQPQHFGDGTRLSIL.